These T cell receptor beta chains were read from a single sample in a study of blood T cell repertoires in COVID-19. Measured with immunoSEQ multiplex PCR; TCRdb has only the in-frame clones, and not every one. The data show about 190,000 clones, 65% to 80% seen once. The sample taken for sequencing was peripheral blood. These receptors were collected from a woman between 50 and 59 years old with acute or convalescent COVID-19. Both conserved end residues are trimmed from each CDR3. Fields, in order: D gene, J gene, V gene, CDR3 protein. D genes are given only for firm matches.

D gene: .
J gene: TRBJ1-5
V gene: TRBV19
CDR3 protein: ASSIQVGGNQPQH

D gene: TRBD2
J gene: TRBJ2-3
V gene: TRBV27
CDR3 protein: ASSSWIAGPTDTQY

D gene: TRBD1
J gene: TRBJ2-7
V gene: TRBV11-2
CDR3 protein: ASTMEGQAAREQY

D gene: .
J gene: TRBJ1-4
V gene: TRBV7-2
CDR3 protein: ASSLALGSGDPTNEKLF

D gene: .
J gene: TRBJ2-4
V gene: TRBV12-3/TRBV12-4
CDR3 protein: ASSSAGGNIQY

D gene: .
J gene: TRBJ1-2
V gene: TRBV12-3/TRBV12-4
CDR3 protein: ASSFSPRGYT

D gene: TRBD1
J gene: TRBJ1-2
V gene: TRBV5-6
CDR3 protein: ASSLQGARWNGYT

D gene: .
J gene: TRBJ1-1
V gene: TRBV2
CDR3 protein: ASSEGSRNTEAF

D gene: TRBD2
J gene: TRBJ2-1
V gene: TRBV15
CDR3 protein: ATSRGLIAGAGSEQF

D gene: TRBD1
J gene: TRBJ2-7
V gene: TRBV9
CDR3 protein: ASSVGDSPYEQY

D gene: TRBD1
J gene: TRBJ2-1
V gene: TRBV7-8
CDR3 protein: ASSTSPGQGSNEQF

D gene: TRBD1
J gene: TRBJ1-1
V gene: TRBV19
CDR3 protein: ASSRQGMNTEAF

D gene: .
J gene: TRBJ1-5
V gene: TRBV3-1/TRBV3-2
CDR3 protein: ASSKGVEQPQH

D gene: .
J gene: TRBJ2-1
V gene: TRBV6-5
CDR3 protein: ASSHGTVEGQF

D gene: .
J gene: TRBJ2-7
V gene: TRBV12-3/TRBV12-4
CDR3 protein: ASSLNEYEQY

D gene: .
J gene: TRBJ2-5
V gene: TRBV6-2/TRBV6-3
CDR3 protein: ASSRDFSLGY

D gene: TRBD1
J gene: TRBJ1-4
V gene: TRBV4-1
CDR3 protein: ASSRTGINEKLF

D gene: .
J gene: TRBJ1-2
V gene: TRBV2
CDR3 protein: ASTVASIYGYT

D gene: .
J gene: TRBJ1-1
V gene: TRBV5-1
CDR3 protein: ASSLAGNTEAF

D gene: TRBD1
J gene: TRBJ1-2
V gene: TRBV12-3/TRBV12-4
CDR3 protein: ASSSGGGGYT

D gene: TRBD1
J gene: TRBJ2-7
V gene: TRBV5-4
CDR3 protein: ASSFRQGPYEQY

D gene: TRBD1
J gene: TRBJ2-4
V gene: TRBV10-3
CDR3 protein: AISDPYLQGFKDIQY

D gene: .
J gene: TRBJ2-1
V gene: TRBV12-3/TRBV12-4
CDR3 protein: ASSLAGGRGQF

D gene: .
J gene: TRBJ2-2
V gene: TRBV27
CDR3 protein: ASSPRRVGTGELF

D gene: .
J gene: TRBJ1-1
V gene: TRBV28
CDR3 protein: ATKTRVPPSAF

D gene: .
J gene: TRBJ1-5
V gene: TRBV6-6
CDR3 protein: ASSYRQDNQPQH